Below, one T cell receptor (beta chain) is given with its context. The data were obtained in a study of blood T cell repertoires in COVID-19. Participants, about 18 to 89 years old, spanned fewer than 30 US areas. Donors in Cohort 3 who had recovered were those with two negative PCRs, healthcare professional clearance, or resolution of their symptoms. Original analysis: The authors estimated nucleated cell counts from reference gene primer amplification. Produced via immunoSEQ multiplex PCR; TCRdb's table is partial and in-frame only. The V and J calls and clone size were taken over from that table, and D and trimming were inferred from the DNA. Found here are 170,000 or so clones, more than 80% of them singletons; the top ten hold approximately 6.2%. The CDR3 runs 15 residues. V trimming: 2 bases; J trimming: 5 bases; junction bases outside the gene matches: 6. Germline V gene data show CDR1 as SGHTA and CDR2 as FQGTGA.

Sequencing was carried out using PBMCs or T cells enriched from blood (not recorded which). The TCR originated in a man in his forties or fifties who had recovered from COVID-19. The chain links TRBV7-3 to TRBJ2-3; 8 bases are a match to TRBD2. The CDR3 nucleotides are TGTGCCAGCAGCTTATCAGGACTAGCTATAGATACGCAGTATTTT. Translation gives CASSLSGLAIDTQYF.